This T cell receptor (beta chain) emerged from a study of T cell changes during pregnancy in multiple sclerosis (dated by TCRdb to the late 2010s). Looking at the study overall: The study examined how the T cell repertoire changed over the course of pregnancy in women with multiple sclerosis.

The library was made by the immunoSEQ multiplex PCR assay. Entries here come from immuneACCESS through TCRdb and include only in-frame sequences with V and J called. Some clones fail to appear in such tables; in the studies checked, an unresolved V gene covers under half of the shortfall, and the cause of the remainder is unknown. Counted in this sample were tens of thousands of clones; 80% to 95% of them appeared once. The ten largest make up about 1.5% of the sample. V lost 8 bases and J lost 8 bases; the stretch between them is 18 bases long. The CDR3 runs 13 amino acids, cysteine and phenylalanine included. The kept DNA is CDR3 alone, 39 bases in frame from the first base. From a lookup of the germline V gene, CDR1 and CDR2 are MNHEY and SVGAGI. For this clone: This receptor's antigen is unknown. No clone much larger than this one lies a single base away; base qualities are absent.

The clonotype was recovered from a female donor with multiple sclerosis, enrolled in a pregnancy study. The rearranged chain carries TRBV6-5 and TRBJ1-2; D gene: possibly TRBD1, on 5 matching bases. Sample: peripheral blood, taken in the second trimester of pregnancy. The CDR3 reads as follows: CASRAGGTRGYTF. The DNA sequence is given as TGTGCCAGCCGAGCGGGAGGGACCCGAGGCTACACCTTC.